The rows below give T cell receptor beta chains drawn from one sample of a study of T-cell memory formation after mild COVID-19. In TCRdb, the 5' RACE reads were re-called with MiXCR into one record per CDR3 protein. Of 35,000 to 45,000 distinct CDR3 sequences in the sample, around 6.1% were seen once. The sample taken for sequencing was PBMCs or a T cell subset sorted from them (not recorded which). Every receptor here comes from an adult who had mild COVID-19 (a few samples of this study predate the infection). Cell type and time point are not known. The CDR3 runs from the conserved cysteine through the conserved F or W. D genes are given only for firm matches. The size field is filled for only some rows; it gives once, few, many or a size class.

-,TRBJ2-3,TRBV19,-,CATRTDRTDTQYF,TGTGCCACCAGGACCGACCGCACAGATACGCAGTATTTT
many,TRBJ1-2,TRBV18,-,CASSPGPTNYGYTF,TGTGCCAGCTCACCGGGGCCGACAAACTATGGCTACACCTTC
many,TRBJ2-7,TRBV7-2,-,CASSLEMGAYEQYF,TGTGCCAGCAGCTTAGAAATGGGGGCCTACGAGCAGTACTTC
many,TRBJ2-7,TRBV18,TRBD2,CASSPPSGTTRSYEQYF,TGTGCCAGCTCACCCCCTAGCGGGACCACCCGATCCTACGAGCAGTACTTC
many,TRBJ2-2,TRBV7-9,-,CASSPRSGVRDTGELFF,TGTGCCAGCAGCCCTCGGTCCGGGGTGAGGGACACCGGGGAGCTGTTTTTT
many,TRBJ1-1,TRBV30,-,CAWSERNTEAFF,TGTGCCTGGAGTGAACGCAACACTGAAGCTTTCTTT
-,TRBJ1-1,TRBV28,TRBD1,CASSLDRGPFF,TGTGCCAGCAGTTTGGACAGGGGTCCTTTCTTT
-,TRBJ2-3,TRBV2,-,CASTIGPTDTQYF,TGTGCCAGCACTATAGGCCCAACAGATACGCAGTATTTT
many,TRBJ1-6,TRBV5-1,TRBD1,CASSPEGAPQNSPLHF,TGCGCCAGCAGCCCTGAGGGGGCGCCGCAAAATTCACCCCTCCACTTT
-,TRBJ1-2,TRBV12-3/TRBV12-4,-,CASSYDRPHGYTF,TGTGCCAGCAGCTACGACCGTCCCCATGGCTACACCTTC
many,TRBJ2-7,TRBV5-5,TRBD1,CASSVTPGQIYEQYF,TGTGCCAGCAGCGTAACCCCGGGACAGATCTACGAGCAGTACTTC
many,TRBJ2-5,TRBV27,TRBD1,CASSSYDRAETQYF,TGTGCCAGCAGTTCCTATGACAGGGCGGAGACCCAGTACTTC
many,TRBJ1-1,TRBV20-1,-,CSARALTGRPGLAFF,TGCAGTGCTAGAGCTCTTACGGGCCGGCCAGGGCTGGCTTTCTTT
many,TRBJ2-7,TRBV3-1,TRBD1,CASSQPGQGAYEQYF,TGTGCCAGCAGCCAGCCGGGACAGGGGGCGTACGAGCAGTACTTC
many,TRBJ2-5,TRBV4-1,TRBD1,CASSQEDRGMLSTQYF,TGCGCCAGCAGCCAAGAAGACAGGGGCATGCTGTCGACCCAGTACTTC
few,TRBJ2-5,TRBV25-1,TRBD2,CASRRTSGKETQYF,TGTGCCAGCAGACGGACTAGCGGAAAAGAGACCCAGTACTTC
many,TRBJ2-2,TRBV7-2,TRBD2,CASSLTSGTAGELFF,TGTGCCAGCAGCTTAACTAGCGGGACTGCCGGGGAGCTGTTTTTT
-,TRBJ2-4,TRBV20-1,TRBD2,CSARRLAGKNIQYF,TGCAGTGCTAGGAGGCTAGCGGGGAAAAACATTCAGTACTTC
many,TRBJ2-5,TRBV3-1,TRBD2,CASSRGLAGSRRGETQYF,TGTGCCAGCAGCCGAGGACTAGCGGGATCCAGGAGGGGGGAGACCCAGTACTTC
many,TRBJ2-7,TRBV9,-,CASSVAPGGSGYEQYF,TGTGCCAGCAGCGTAGCCCCTGGAGGGTCTGGCTACGAGCAGTACTTC
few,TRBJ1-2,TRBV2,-,CASSESRYGYTF,TGTGCCAGCAGTGAAAGTCGCTATGGCTACACCTTC
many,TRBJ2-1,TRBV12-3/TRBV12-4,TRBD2,CASSPHGGGTNNEQFF,TGTGCCAGCAGTCCACATGGTGGGGGGACTAACAATGAGCAGTTCTTC
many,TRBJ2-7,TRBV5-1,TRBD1,CASSQWTGGYEQYF,TGCGCCAGCAGCCAGTGGACAGGGGGGTACGAGCAGTACTTC
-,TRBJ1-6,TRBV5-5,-,CASSFGSAGTAPLHF,TGTGCCAGCAGCTTTGGGTCCGCAGGGACTGCACCCCTCCACTTT
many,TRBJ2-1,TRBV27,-,CASSSNRGGFNEQFF,TGTGCCAGCAGTTCGAACAGGGGAGGGTTCAATGAGCAGTTCTTC